The clone carrying this T cell receptor (beta chain) is medium-sized within its sample. Its antigen is currently unknown. This sample also contains other DNA sequences that code for the same CDR3. Per the germline V gene, CDR1 is SNHLY and CDR2 is FYNNEI. This CDR3 has 12 residues. The germline V and J ends were trimmed by 8 bases and 0 bases, with 8 bases remaining between them. Both 60 Vbeta primers and 13 Jbeta primers went into the PCR. Profiling relied on immunoSEQ multiplex PCR, and the TCRdb table lists in-frame clones only, not all of them. The sample carries roughly 52,000 clones, approximately 52% recorded once. The sample comes from a study of cytomegalovirus exposure and HLA in healthy donors. Study findings and constraints: Follow-up analysis seemed to connect common viral pathogens with several of the most significant clusters identified. A previous analysis found most TCR beta V segments productive roughly 87% or roughly 30% of the time.

Sequenced material: PBMCs. The TCR originated in a human donor in good health. J is TRBJ2-7 and V is TRBV2, with D unresolved. The CDR3, as DNA: TGTGCCAGCTCGGAGAGCTCCTACGAGCAGTACTTC. This gives the protein CASSESSYEQYF.